The clone carrying this T cell receptor (beta chain) was observed a handful of times. Its specificity is not known. The entry originates in a study of blood T cells in healthy people across ages. Study summary: The capture of about one barcoded beta molecule per two T cells was achieved by template switching. Findings and limits, study-wide: Unsorted PBMC input precluded a conclusive naive versus antigen-experienced comparison.

The sample, roughly 9.5 milliliters of peripheral blood, was drawn from each donor. CDR1 and CDR2 from the germline V gene are SGHTA and FQGTGA. The V and J ends lost 2 bases and 4 bases respectively, with 12 bases between them. This CDR3 region has 16 residues. It was with a sample-barcoded 5' primer and a J-beta primer mix that a second PCR of about 6 to 11 cycles was run. TCRdb independently ran MiXCR on the 5' RACE reads; one entry per CDR3 protein. The sample includes around 280,000 distinct CDR3 sequences, 25% to 30% of them seen just once. Sequenced: blood. The gene calls are TRBV7-3 and TRBJ2-6, with D possibly matching TRBD1 (5 bases). This sequence was found in a woman aged 70-85 years in good health. CDR3 bases: TGTGCCAGCAGCTTAGGGTGGCAGGGAGGGGCCAACGTCCTGACTTTC. This translates into CASSLGWQGGANVLTF. Drawing the rest from reference TRBV7-3 and TRBJ2-6, the complete variable domain is GAGVSQTPSNKVTEKGKYVELRCDPISGHTALYWYRQSLGQGPEFLIYFQGTGAADDSGLPNDRFFAVRPEGSVSTLKIQRTERGDSAVYLCASSLGWQGGANVLTFGAGSRLTVL.